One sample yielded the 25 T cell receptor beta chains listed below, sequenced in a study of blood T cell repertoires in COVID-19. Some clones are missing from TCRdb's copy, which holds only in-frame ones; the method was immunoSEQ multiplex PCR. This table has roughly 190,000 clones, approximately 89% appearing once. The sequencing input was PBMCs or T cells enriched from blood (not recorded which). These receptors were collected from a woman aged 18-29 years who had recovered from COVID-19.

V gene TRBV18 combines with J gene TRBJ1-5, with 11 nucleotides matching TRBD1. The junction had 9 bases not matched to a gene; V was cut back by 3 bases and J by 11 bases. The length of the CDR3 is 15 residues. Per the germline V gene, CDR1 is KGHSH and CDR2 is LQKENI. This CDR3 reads CASSPGQGAPPAQHF. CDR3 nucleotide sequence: TGTGCCAGCTCACCCGGACAGGGGGCCCCCCCGGCCCAGCATTTT.

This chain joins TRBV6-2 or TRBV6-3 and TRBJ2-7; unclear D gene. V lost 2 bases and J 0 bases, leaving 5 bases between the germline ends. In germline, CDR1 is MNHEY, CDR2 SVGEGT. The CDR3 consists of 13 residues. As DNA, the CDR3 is TGTGCCAGCAGTTACGGCACCTCCTACGAGCAGTACTTC. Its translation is CASSYGTSYEQYF.

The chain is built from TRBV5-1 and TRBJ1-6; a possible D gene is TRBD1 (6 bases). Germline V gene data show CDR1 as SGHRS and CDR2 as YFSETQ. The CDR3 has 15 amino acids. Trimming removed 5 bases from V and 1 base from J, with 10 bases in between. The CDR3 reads CASRSGTSYNSPLHF. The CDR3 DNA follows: TGCGCCAGCAGGTCGGGGACATCCTATAATTCACCCCTCCACTTT.

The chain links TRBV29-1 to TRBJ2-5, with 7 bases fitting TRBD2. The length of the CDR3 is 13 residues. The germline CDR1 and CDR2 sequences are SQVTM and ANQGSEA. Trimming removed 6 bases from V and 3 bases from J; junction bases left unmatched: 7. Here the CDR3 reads CSVKHGTKETQYF. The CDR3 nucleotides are TGCAGCGTCAAACATGGGACTAAAGAGACCCAGTACTTC. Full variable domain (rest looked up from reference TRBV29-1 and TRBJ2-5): SAVISQKPSRDICQRGTSLTIQCQVDSQVTMMFWYRQQPGQSLTLIATANQGSEATYESGFVIDKFPISRPNLTFSTLTVSNMSPEDSSIYLCSVKHGTKETQYFGPGTRLLVL.

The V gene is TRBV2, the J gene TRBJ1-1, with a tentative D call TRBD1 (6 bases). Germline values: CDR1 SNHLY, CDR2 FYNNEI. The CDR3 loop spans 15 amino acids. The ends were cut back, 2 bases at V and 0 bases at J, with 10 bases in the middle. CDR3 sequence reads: CASSERTALNTEAFF. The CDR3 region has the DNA TGTGCCAGCAGTGAACGGACAGCTCTGAACACTGAAGCTTTCTTT.

The CDR3 loop is CASSSGVFAGPKGGQFF. The DNA of the CDR3 is TGTGCCAGCAGCTCCGGGGTCTTTGCTGGACCGAAAGGGGGGCAGTTCTTC. J is TRBJ2-1 and V is TRBV7-9; tentatively, D is TRBD1 (6 bases). The length of the CDR3 is 17 residues. The germline CDR1 and CDR2 sequences are SEHNR and FQNEAQ (reference sequence). Trimming pared 4 bases from V and 12 bases from J, leaving 28 bases between. Full variable domain (rest looked up from reference TRBV7-9 and TRBJ2-1): DTGVSQNPRHKITKRGQNVTFRCDPISEHNRLYWYRQTLGQGPEFLTYFQNEAQLEKSRLLSDRFSAERPKGSFSTLEIQRTEQGDSAMYLCASSSGVFAGPKGGQFFGPGTRLTVL.

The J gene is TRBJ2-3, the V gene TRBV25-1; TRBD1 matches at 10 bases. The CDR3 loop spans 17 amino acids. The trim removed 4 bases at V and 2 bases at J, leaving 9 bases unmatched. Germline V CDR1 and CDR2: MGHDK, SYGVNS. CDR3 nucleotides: TGTGCCAGCAGTGGGCCCCGGGACAGGGGAACCACAGATACGCAGTATTTT. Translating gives CASSGPRDRGTTDTQYF. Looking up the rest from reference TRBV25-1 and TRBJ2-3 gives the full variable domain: EADIYQTPRYLVIGTGKKITLECSQTMGHDKMYWYQQDPGMELHLIHYSYGVNSTEKGDLSSESTVSRIRTEHFPLTLESARPSHTSQYLCASSGPRDRGTTDTQYFGPGTRLTVL.

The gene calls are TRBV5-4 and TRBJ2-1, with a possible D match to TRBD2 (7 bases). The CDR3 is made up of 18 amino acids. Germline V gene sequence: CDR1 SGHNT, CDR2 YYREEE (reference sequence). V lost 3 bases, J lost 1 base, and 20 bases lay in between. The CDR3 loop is CASSSVKAGQASYNEQFF. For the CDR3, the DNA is TGTGCCAGCAGCTCCGTTAAAGCGGGACAAGCTTCCTACAATGAGCAGTTCTTC. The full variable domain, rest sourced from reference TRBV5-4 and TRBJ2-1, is ETGVTQSPTHLIKTRGQQVTLRCSSQSGHNTVSWYQQALGQGPQFIFQYYREEENGRGNFPPRFSGLQFPNYSSELNVNALELDDSALYLCASSSVKAGQASYNEQFFGPGTRLTVL.

The CDR3 region has the DNA TGTGCCAGCAGCTTACTAGCGCTCCCGGATGGCTACACCTTC. As protein: CASSLLALPDGYTF. The rearrangement links TRBV7-9 to TRBJ1-2; no clear D gene. Germline-derived CDR1 and CDR2 are SEHNR and FQNEAQ (reference sequence). The germline V and J ends were trimmed by 2 bases and 6 bases, with 13 bases remaining between them. The CDR3 loop spans 14 amino acids.

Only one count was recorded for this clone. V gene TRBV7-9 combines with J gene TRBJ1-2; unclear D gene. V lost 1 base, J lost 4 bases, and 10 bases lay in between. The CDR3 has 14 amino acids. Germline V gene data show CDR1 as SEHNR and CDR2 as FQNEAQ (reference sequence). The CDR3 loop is CASSLGGSFYGYTF. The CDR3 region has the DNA TGTGCCAGCAGCTTAGGAGGCAGCTTCTATGGCTACACCTTC. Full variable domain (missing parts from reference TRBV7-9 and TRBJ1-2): DTGVSQNPRHKITKRGQNVTFRCDPISEHNRLYWYRQTLGQGPEFLTYFQNEAQLEKSRLLSDRFSAERPKGSFSTLEIQRTEQGDSAMYLCASSLGGSFYGYTFGSGTRLTVV.

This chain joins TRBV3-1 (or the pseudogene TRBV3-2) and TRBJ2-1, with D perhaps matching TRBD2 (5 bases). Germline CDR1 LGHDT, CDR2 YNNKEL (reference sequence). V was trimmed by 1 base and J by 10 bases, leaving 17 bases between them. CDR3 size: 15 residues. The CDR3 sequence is CASSQGKFERTEQFF. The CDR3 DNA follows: TGTGCCAGCAGCCAAGGGAAGTTTGAGCGGACGGAGCAGTTCTTC.

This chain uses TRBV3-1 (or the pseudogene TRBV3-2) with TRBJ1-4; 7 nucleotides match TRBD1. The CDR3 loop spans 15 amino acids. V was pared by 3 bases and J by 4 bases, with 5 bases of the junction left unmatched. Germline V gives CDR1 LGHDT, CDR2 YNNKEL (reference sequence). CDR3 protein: CASSQPGQLNEKLFF. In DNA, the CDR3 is TGTGCCAGCAGCCAGCCGGGACAGCTTAATGAAAAACTGTTTTTT.

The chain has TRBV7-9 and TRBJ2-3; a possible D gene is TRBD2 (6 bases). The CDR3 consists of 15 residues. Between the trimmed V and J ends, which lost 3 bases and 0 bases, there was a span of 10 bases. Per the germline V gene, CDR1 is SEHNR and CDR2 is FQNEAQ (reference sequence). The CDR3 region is CASSLDYPSTDTQYF. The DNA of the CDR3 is TGTGCCAGCAGCTTGGACTACCCTAGCACAGATACGCAGTATTTT.

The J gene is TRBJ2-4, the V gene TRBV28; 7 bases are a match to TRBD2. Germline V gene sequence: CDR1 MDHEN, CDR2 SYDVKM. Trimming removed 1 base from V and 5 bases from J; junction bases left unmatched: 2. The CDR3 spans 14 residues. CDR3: CASSLFAGENIQYF. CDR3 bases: TGTGCCAGCAGTTTATTTGCGGGAGAAAACATTCAGTACTTC.

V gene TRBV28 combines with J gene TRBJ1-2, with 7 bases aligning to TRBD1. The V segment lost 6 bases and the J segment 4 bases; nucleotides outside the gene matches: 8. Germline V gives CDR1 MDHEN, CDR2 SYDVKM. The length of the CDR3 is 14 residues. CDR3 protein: CASSPTGRGYGYTF. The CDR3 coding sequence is TGTGCCAGCAGCCCGACAGGGCGGGGCTATGGCTACACCTTC.

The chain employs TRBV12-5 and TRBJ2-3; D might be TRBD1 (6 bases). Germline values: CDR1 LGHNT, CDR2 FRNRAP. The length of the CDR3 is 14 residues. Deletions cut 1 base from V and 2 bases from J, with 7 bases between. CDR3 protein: CASGLGTDTDTQYF. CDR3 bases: TGTGCTAGTGGTTTGGGGACAGACACAGATACGCAGTATTTT.

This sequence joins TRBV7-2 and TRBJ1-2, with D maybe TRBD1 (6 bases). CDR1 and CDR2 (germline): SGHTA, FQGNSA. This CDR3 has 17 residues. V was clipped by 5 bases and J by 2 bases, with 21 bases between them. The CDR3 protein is CASSQVPVGGGNYGYTF. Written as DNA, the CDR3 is TGTGCCAGCAGCCAGGTCCCGGTAGGGGGGGGAAACTATGGCTACACCTTC.

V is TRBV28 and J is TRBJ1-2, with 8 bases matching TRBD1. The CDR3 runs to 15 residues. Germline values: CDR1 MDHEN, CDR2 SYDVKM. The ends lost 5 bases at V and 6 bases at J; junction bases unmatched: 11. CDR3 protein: CASSPRGKTGDGYTF. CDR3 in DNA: TGTGCCAGCAGTCCACGTGGGAAGACAGGGGATGGCTACACCTTC.

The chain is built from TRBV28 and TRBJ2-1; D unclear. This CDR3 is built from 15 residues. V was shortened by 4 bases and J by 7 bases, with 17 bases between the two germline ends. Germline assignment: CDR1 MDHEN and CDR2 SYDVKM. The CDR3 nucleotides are TGTGCCAGCAGTTCGAGACTGCTCGTAAGGAATGAGCAGTTCTTC. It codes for CASSSRLLVRNEQFF.

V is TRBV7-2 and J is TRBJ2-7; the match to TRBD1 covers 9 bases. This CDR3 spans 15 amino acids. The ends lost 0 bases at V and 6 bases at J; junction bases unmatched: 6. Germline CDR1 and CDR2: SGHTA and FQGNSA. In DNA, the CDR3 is TGTGCCAGCAGCTTAGCCTTGAACAGGGGGCCCGAGCAGTACTTC. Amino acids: CASSLALNRGPEQYF. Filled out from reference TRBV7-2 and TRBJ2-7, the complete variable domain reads GAGVSQSPSNKVTEKGKDVELRCDPISGHTALYWYRQSLGQGLEFLIYFQGNSAPDKSGLPSDRFSAERTGGSVSTLTIQRTQQEDSAVYLCASSLALNRGPEQYFGPGTRLTVT.

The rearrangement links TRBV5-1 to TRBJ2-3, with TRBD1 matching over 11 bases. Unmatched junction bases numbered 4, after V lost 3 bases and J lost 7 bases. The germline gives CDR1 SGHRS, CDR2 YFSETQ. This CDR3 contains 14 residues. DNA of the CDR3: TGCGCCAGCAGCTCGGACAGGGGGCGAAATACGCAGTATTTT. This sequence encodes CASSSDRGRNTQYF.

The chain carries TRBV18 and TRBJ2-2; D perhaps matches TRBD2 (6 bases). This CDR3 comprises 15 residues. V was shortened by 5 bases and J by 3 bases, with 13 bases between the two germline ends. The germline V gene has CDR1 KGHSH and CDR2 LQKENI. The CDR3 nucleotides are TGTGCCAGCTCAGCCCGGAGGGGCGACACCGGGGAGCTGTTTTTT. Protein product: CASSARRGDTGELFF.

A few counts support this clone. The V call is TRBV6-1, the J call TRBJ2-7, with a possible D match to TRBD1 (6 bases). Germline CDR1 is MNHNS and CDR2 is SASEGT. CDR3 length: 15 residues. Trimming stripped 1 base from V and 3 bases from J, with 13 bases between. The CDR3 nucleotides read TGTGCCAGCAGTGAAGGACAGGCGGGCAGCTACGAGCAGTACTTC. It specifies CASSEGQAGSYEQYF.

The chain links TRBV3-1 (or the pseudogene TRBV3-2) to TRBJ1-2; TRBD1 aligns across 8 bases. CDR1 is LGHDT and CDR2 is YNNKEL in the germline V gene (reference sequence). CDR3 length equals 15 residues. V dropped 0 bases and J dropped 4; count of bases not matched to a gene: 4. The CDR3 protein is CASSQEGTGAYGYTF. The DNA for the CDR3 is TGTGCCAGCAGCCAAGAAGGGACAGGAGCCTATGGCTACACCTTC.

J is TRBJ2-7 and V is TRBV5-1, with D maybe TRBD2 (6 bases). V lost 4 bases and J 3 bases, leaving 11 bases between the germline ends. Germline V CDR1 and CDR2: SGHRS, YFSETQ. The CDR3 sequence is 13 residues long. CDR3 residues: CASSAGPSYEQYF. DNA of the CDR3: TGCGCCAGCAGCGCGGGACCGAGCTACGAGCAGTACTTC.